This TCR beta chain was documented in a study of cytomegalovirus exposure and HLA in healthy donors. Germline trimming cut 2 bases from V and 2 bases from J; bases unmatched to any gene: 1. The CDR3 covers 14 residues. CDR1 is SGHRS, CDR2 YFSETQ, per germline. Points on this clone: The target antigen is unknown. Other DNA sequences in this sample translate to the same CDR3.

General observations from the study: Association of 17,000 or so TCR beta sequences with HLA alleles was found at 0.05 false discovery rate in a later analysis. Most subjects' HLA-A and HLA-B alleles were reportedly predicted from TCR beta sequences.

In the PCR, 60 Vbeta and 13 Jbeta primers were used. Generated by immunoSEQ multiplex PCR, the TCRdb table keeps only in-frame clones and is missing some. The repertoire holds roughly 230,000 clones, with about nine tenths as singletons. What was sequenced was PBMCs. The chain links TRBV5-1 to TRBJ2-7; 10 bases are shared with TRBD2. The receptor comes from a girl aged 2 to 9 in good health and CMV-seronegative. The CDR3 nucleotides are TGCGCCAGCAGCTTAGCGGGGGGGCCCTACGAGCAGTACTTC. It is translated as CASSLAGGPYEQYF. Variable domain in full (rest from reference TRBV5-1 and TRBJ2-7): KAGVTQTPRYLIKTRGQQVTLSCSPISGHRSVSWYQQTPGQGLQFLFEYFSETQRNKGNFPGRFSGRQFSNSRSEMNVSTLELGDSALYLCASSLAGGPYEQYFGPGTRLTVT.